This T cell receptor (beta chain) was recorded in a study of blood T cell repertoires in COVID-19. The overall study: The United States, Italy and Spain were the sources of the acute and convalescent COVID-19 samples.

Seattle enrolled patients during active infection and tracked them longitudinally. This CDR3 contains 10 residues. Trimming stripped 5 bases from V and 7 bases from J, with 5 bases between. From germline, CDR1 is SNHLY and CDR2 FYNNEI. Clones were sequenced by immunoSEQ multiplex PCR, and TCRdb holds only the in-frame ones, with some missing. The sample holds 150,000 or so clones; approximately 84% are singletons and the top ten take about 5.6%. This clone was observed a few times. The clonotype was recovered from a woman in her forties or fifties with COVID-19, enrolled during active disease. The material sequenced was peripheral blood. The chain joins TRBV2 to TRBJ1-2; D is undetermined. CDR3 sequence reads: CASSSGGYTF. The CDR3 region has the DNA TGTGCCAGCAGTTCGGGTGGCTACACCTTC.